This entry lists 17 T cell receptor beta chains sequenced from one sample in a study of cytomegalovirus exposure and HLA in healthy donors. PCR was performed using 60 Vbeta and 13 Jbeta primers. The data were produced by immunoSEQ multiplex PCR, yet TCRdb's version contains in-frame clones alone and is incomplete. The data contain some 200,000 clones, over 65% of them singletons. Source material: PBMCs. These receptors all come from a boy under 10 years old in good health and CMV-seronegative.

The V call is TRBV5-1, the J call TRBJ2-7; D is undetermined. Trimming cost V 4 bases and J 2 bases, with 13 bases left between them. Germline V gene sequence: CDR1 SGHRS, CDR2 YFSETQ. There are 14 residues in the CDR3. CDR3 region: CASSATPVPYEQYF. CDR3 in DNA: TGCGCCAGCAGCGCGACTCCCGTACCCTACGAGCAGTACTTC.

V and J are TRBV7-9 and TRBJ2-3; 7 bases are shared with TRBD1. The CDR3 contains 14 residues. Trimming at V came to 1 base and at J to 4 bases, leaving 2 bases not matched to a gene. The germline V gene encodes CDR1 SEHNR and CDR2 FQNEAQ (reference sequence). The CDR3 is CASSLDQGADTQYF. DNA of the CDR3: TGTGCCAGCAGCTTAGATCAGGGGGCAGATACGCAGTATTTT.

V is TRBV11-2 and J is TRBJ2-3, with 8 bases identical to TRBD2. CDR1 and CDR2 (germline): SGHAT, FQNNGV. The V and J ends lost 4 bases and 0 bases, in that order; junction bases with no gene match: 0. The CDR3 has 14 amino acids. Here the CDR3 reads CASSSSGSTDTQYF. For the CDR3, the DNA is TGTGCCAGCAGCTCTAGCGGGAGCACAGATACGCAGTATTTT.

This chain uses TRBV27 with TRBJ2-1, with 11 bases matching TRBD2. V lost 3 bases to trimming and J lost 4 bases; unmatched junction nucleotides: 8. This CDR3 contains 17 residues. In germline, CDR1 is MNHEY, CDR2 SMNVEV (reference sequence). This chain's CDR3 is CASSFRALAGGYNEQFF. CDR3 DNA sequence: TGTGCCAGCAGTTTTCGAGCCCTAGCGGGGGGTTACAATGAGCAGTTCTTC.

This clone has only a few counts. The V call is TRBV19, the J call TRBJ2-2, with 7 bases fitting TRBD2. Trimming removed 7 bases from V and 7 bases from J; junction bases left unmatched: 12. This CDR3 comprises 15 residues. Germline CDR1 reads LNHDA; CDR2 reads SQIVND (reference sequence). The CDR3 sequence is CASIGLAVNDGELFF. CDR3 DNA: TGTGCCAGTATCGGCCTAGCGGTGAACGACGGGGAGCTGTTTTTT. Full variable domain (remainder filled in from reference TRBV19 and TRBJ2-2): DGGITQSPKYLFRKEGQNVTLSCEQNLNHDAMYWYRQDPGQGLRLIYYSQIVNDFQKGDIAEGYSVSREKKESFPLTVTSAQKNPTAFYLCASIGLAVNDGELFFGEGSRLTVL.

The DNA for the CDR3 is TGTGCCAGCAGCCACATAGCGGGGGAGCAGTTCTTC. Its protein is CASSHIAGEQFF. The chain couples TRBV5-4 to TRBJ2-1, with 8 bases aligning to TRBD2. There are 12 residues in the CDR3. Trimming removed 4 bases from V and 10 bases from J; junction bases left unmatched: 4. CDR1 is SGHNT and CDR2 is YYREEE in the germline V gene (reference sequence).

The rearrangement joins TRBV4-1 to TRBJ1-5, with a possible D match to TRBD1 (6 bases). Trimming stripped 4 bases from V and 4 bases from J, with 14 bases between. This CDR3 is 15 amino acids long. Germline CDR1 and CDR2: MGHRA and YSYEKL. The CDR3 loop reads CASSLAQGTNQPQHF. Written as DNA, the CDR3 is TGCGCCAGCAGCCTGGCTCAGGGGACAAATCAGCCCCAGCATTTT.

The chain is built from TRBV5-6 and TRBJ1-1; D possibly corresponds to TRBD1 (6 bases). The CDR3 runs to 12 residues. The V end lost 2 bases, the J end lost 10 bases, and 12 bases lay between the germline ends. CDR1 and CDR2 (germline): SGHDT, YYEEEE. The CDR3 protein is CASSFPGDGAFF. CDR3 nucleotide sequence: TGTGCCAGCAGCTTCCCAGGGGACGGAGCTTTCTTT.

CDR3 in amino acids: CASSAHGVGELFF. The CDR3 nucleotides read TGTGCCAGCAGCGCCCACGGGGTCGGGGAGCTGTTTTTT. The rearrangement joins TRBV7-2 to TRBJ2-2; a weak D match, TRBD2 (5 bases). CDR1 SGHTA and CDR2 FQGNSA come from the germline V gene. The CDR3 runs 13 residues. The V end lost 5 bases, the J end lost 7 bases, and 11 bases lay between the germline ends.

CDR3 sequence: CASSLGRTTEETQYF. CDR3 sequence (DNA): TGCGCCAGCAGCTTGGGCAGGACTACGGAAGAGACCCAGTACTTC. The chain is built from TRBV5-1 and TRBJ2-5, with D perhaps matching TRBD2 (6 bases). The CDR3 has 15 residues. With 0 bases removed from V and 3 bases from J, the gap between germline ends came to 12 bases. The germline V gene has CDR1 SGHRS and CDR2 YFSETQ.

The rearrangement uses TRBV5-6 and TRBJ1-6, with unresolved D. The germline V and J ends were trimmed by 3 bases and 0 bases, with 10 bases remaining between them. Germline CDR1 reads SGHDT; CDR2 reads YYEEEE. The CDR3 consists of 16 residues. CDR3 nucleotides: TGTGCCAGCAGCTCTCTAAAGAGCTCCTATAATTCACCCCTCCACTTT. The encoded protein is CASSSLKSSYNSPLHF.

The V gene is TRBV5-1, the J gene TRBJ2-1; 9 bases match TRBD2. CDR1 is SGHRS and CDR2 is YFSETQ in the germline V gene. Unmatched junction bases numbered 10, after V lost 1 base and J lost 2 bases. The length of the CDR3 is 18 residues. CDR3 nucleotides: TGCGCCAGCAGCTTGCAAACTCAGACTAGCGGTACCTACAATGAGCAGTTCTTC. Translated: CASSLQTQTSGTYNEQFF.

The V call is TRBV9, the J call TRBJ2-3; D may be TRBD1 (6 bases). Trimming shortened V by 3 bases and J by 8 bases, and 10 bases separated the two germline ends. CDR1 SGDLS and CDR2 YYNGEE come from the germline V gene. The CDR3 is made up of 12 amino acids. The CDR3 nucleotides are TGTGCCAGCAGCGAGACCAGGGGTACGCAGTATTTT. Its translation is CASSETRGTQYF.

This rearrangement joins TRBV7-3 to TRBJ1-2, with 8 bases matching TRBD1. The J segment lost 6 bases and the V segment lost 6 bases, leaving 6 bases of the junction unmatched. The CDR3 runs to 13 residues. From germline, CDR1 is SGHTA and CDR2 FQGTGA. For the CDR3, the DNA is TGTGCCAGCAGACCTACAGGGGGGCATGGCTACACCTTC. Translated, it gives CASRPTGGHGYTF.

J is TRBJ1-2 and V is TRBV7-9; 7 nucleotides match TRBD1. CDR1 is SEHNR, CDR2 FQNEAQ, per germline (reference sequence). J lost 4 bases, V lost 3 bases, and 8 bases had no gene match. The CDR3 length is 15 residues. In DNA, the CDR3 is TGTGCCAGCAGCTTCGGACAGGACGCGACCTATGGCTACACCTTC. It yields the protein CASSFGQDATYGYTF.

The CDR3 sequence: CASSPARQGLNTEAFF. The CDR3 coding sequence is TGCGCCAGCAGCCCCGCCCGACAGGGCTTGAACACTGAAGCTTTCTTT. The rearrangement links TRBV5-1 to TRBJ1-1, with 7 bases identical to TRBD1. With V trimmed by 4 bases and J by 0 bases, 9 bases remained unmatched. This CDR3 is 16 amino acids long. Germline CDR1 SGHRS, CDR2 YFSETQ.

The V and J genes are TRBV29-1 and TRBJ2-1; 10 bases line up with TRBD2. The CDR3 loop spans 15 amino acids. CDR1 SQVTM and CDR2 ANQGSEA come from the germline V gene. The junction had 10 bases not matched to a gene; V was cut back by 7 bases and J by 4 bases. In DNA, the CDR3 is TGCAGCGCCCGCGGACTAGCGGAGAAATACAATGAGCAGTTCTTC. Protein sequence: CSARGLAEKYNEQFF.